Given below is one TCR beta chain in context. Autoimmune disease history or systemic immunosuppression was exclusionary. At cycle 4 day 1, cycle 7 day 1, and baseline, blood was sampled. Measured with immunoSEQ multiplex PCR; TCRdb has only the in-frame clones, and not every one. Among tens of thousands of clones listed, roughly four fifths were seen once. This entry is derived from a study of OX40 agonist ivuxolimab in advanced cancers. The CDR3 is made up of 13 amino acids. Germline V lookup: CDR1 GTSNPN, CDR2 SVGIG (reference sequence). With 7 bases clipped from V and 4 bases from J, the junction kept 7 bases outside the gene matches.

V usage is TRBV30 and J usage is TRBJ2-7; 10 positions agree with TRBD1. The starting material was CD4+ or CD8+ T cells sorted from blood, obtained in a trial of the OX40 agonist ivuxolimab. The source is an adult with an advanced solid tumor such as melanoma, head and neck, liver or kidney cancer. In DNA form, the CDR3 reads TGTGCCTTTTGCCGGGACAGGGGATACGAGCAGTACTTC. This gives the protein CAFCRDRGYEQYF.